This T cell receptor (beta chain) was identified during a study of blood T cell repertoires in COVID-19 (dated by TCRdb to 2018 to 2021). For the wider study: Collaborator samples came from the United States, Italy and Spain and covered acute and convalescent phases of COVID-19. Deeply sampled blood TCRbeta repertoires from subjects exposed to, actively infected with, or recovered from COVID-19 were included in the dataset. Nearly every sample came with metadata listing a de-identified subject ID, COVID-19 status, age in years and sex. The prospective study material was composed of cDNA or gDNA derived from T cells, B-cell-depleted T cells, or PBMCs. The samples were drawn from the first 160 participants of the ongoing ImmuneRACE study and from over a thousand subjects provided by 6 global collaborators. Where available, HLA class I and class II types were taken from metadata supplied by the sample provider and were not determined by assay-based typing. The repertoires were made available in a free public database intended to serve as a resource for research on the immune response to SARS-CoV-2. General conclusions and limits of the study: The quantity of clinical and demographic metadata differed by source and by participant and was supplied without curation.

As to this clone: Its antigen specificity is not known. Qualities for individual bases were not recorded, and no much larger clone is one base off.

The immunoSEQ Assay, a bias-controlled multiplex PCR, was used to amplify TCRbeta CDR3 regions from genomic DNA. The authors' pipeline ran thus. The number of nucleated cells in each sample was estimated from the amplification of reference gene primers within the assay. To quantify the absolute abundance of each unique TCRbeta CDR3 rearrangement, sequence reads were collapsed and filtered. For each sample, productive Simpson clonality was calculated by taking the square root of Simpson's diversity index across productive rearrangements. TCRdb limited this immuneACCESS table to in-frame rearrangements with V and J called. A share of clones is missing; checked studies link under half to unresolved V genes, and the rest is unexplained. That table furnishes V, J and clone size, whereas the DNA furnished D and trimming. The sample table records approximately 290,000 clones; roughly 91% of these occur just once. 0.7% to 0.9% of the sample is taken by the ten largest.

The CDR3 measures 18 amino acids from cysteine to phenylalanine. Solely the CDR3 DNA is kept, with 54 bases framed from the first base. The junction carries 25 bases between V and J, which are trimmed by 6 bases and 4 bases respectively. The germline V gene gives CDR1 as MNHEY and CDR2 as SVGEGT. Collaborating institutions collected whole blood in K2EDTA tubes following their own protocols. For TCRbeta analysis, collaborator samples were shipped as frozen whole blood, as isolated PBMCs, or as DNA extracted from either sample type. The specimen was peripheral blood. This TCR came from a man aged 25-45 years with acute or convalescent COVID-19. The chain employs TRBV6-2 or TRBV6-3 and TRBJ1-5; TRBD1 could be the D gene, as 5 bases match. The nucleotide sequence is given as TGTGCCAGCAGCCCTGTAGACTCAGGGCCATTGATTAATCAGCCCCAGCATTTT. This yields the protein CASSPVDSGPLINQPQHF.